One and the same sample provided the 11 T cell receptor beta chains below, sequenced in a study of human thymus T cells. From resections taken during corrective heart surgery, the thymus tissue was obtained. The protocol was immunoSEQ multiplex PCR, while the TCRdb copy is restricted to in-frame clones and leaves out a portion. Of roughly 120,000 clones listed, around 96% are singletons. The specimen sequenced was thymus tissue. All receptors come from a boy younger than two with a congenital heart defect but otherwise immunologically healthy.

The genes are TRBV2 and TRBJ1-4; a possible D gene is TRBD1 (6 bases). This CDR3 region has 21 residues. With 8 bases removed from V and 0 bases from J, the gap between germline ends came to 31 bases. The germline gives CDR1 SNHLY, CDR2 FYNNEI. This CDR3 reads CASLKQARTEHNPSTNEKLFF. CDR3 bases: TGTGCCAGCTTAAAACAGGCTAGGACAGAGCATAATCCCTCAACTAATGAAAAACTGTTTTTT. Drawing the rest from reference TRBV2 and TRBJ1-4, the complete variable domain is EPEVTQTPSHQVTQMGQEVILRCVPISNHLYFYWYRQILGQKVEFLVSFYNNEISEKSEIFDDQFSVERPDGSNFTLKIRSTKLEDSAMYFCASLKQARTEHNPSTNEKLFFGSGTQLSVL.

The chain uses TRBV7-2 and TRBJ2-5, with 15 positions matching TRBD2. V gave up 1 base and J gave up 2 bases; unmatched junction bases: 5. The CDR3 has 18 residues. Per germline, CDR1 SGHTA and CDR2 FQGNSA. The CDR3 DNA reads TGTGCCAGCAGCTTAGGGACTAGCGGGGGGGCCAAGCAAGAGACCCAGTACTTC. Encoded protein: CASSLGTSGGAKQETQYF.

This sequence joins TRBV9 and TRBJ2-7; no clear D gene. Germline loops: CDR1 SGDLS, CDR2 YYNGEE. This CDR3 has 15 residues. Deletions cut 4 bases from V and 2 bases from J, with 16 bases between. The CDR3 bases are TGTGCCAGCAGCCCCCACGGCAGGCCTCCCTACGAGCAGTACTTC. Encoded protein: CASSPHGRPPYEQYF.

The V gene is TRBV19, the J gene TRBJ1-5; D is undetermined. Trimming took off 4 bases at V and 7 bases at J, with 14 bases between the two ends. The CDR3 has 14 residues. The germline gives CDR1 LNHDA, CDR2 SQIVND (reference sequence). Here the CDR3 DNA reads TGTGCCAGTAGTACAAGGGAGGGTGGCCAGCCCCAGCATTTT. Translated: CASSTREGGQPQHF.

The table lists this clone with a count of one. The V gene is TRBV28, the J gene TRBJ1-3; D is ambiguous. The DNA end favors TRBJ2-2, so the J call may be wrong. This CDR3 comprises 11 residues. Germline CDR1 and CDR2: MDHEN and SYDVKM. The CDR3, as DNA: TGTGCCAGCAGAGGAGCCGGGGAGCTGTTTTTT. Protein sequence: CASRGAGELFF.

V is TRBV27 and J is TRBJ2-3; 8 positions match TRBD2. CDR3 size: 14 residues. The trim removed 6 bases at V and 6 bases at J, leaving 8 bases unmatched. Germline V gene data show CDR1 as MNHEY and CDR2 as SMNVEV (reference sequence). The DNA for the CDR3 is TGTGCCAGCAGGCCCCCGGGGGGGTGGGATACGCAGTATTTT. Translation: CASRPPGGWDTQYF.

The J gene is TRBJ1-5, the V gene TRBV4-2; tentative D call: TRBD1 (5 bases). There are 14 residues in the CDR3. V was shortened by 1 base and J by 8 bases, with 12 bases between the two germline ends. Germline CDR1 and CDR2: LGHNA and YNFKEQ. CDR3 region: CASSQVPRGEPQHF. CDR3 DNA sequence: TGTGCCAGCAGCCAAGTCCCCCGGGGGGAGCCCCAGCATTTT.

CDR3 sequence: CASSVTSGARQYGELFF. The CDR3, as DNA: TGTGCCAGCAGTGTCACTAGCGGGGCCCGCCAATATGGGGAGCTGTTTTTT. The J gene is TRBJ2-2, the V gene TRBV27; 10 nucleotides agree with TRBD2. The ends lost 5 bases at V and 8 bases at J; junction bases unmatched: 14. CDR1 is MNHEY, CDR2 SMNVEV, per germline (reference sequence). The CDR3 runs to 17 residues.

The genes are TRBV10-3 and TRBJ1-1, with 11 bases that match TRBD1. This CDR3 comprises 16 residues. Unmatched junction bases numbered 5, after V lost 0 bases and J lost 5 bases. CDR1 and CDR2 (germline): ENHRY, SYGVKD. The CDR3 here is CAISESIRDRGTEAFF. The CDR3 bases are TGTGCCATCAGTGAGTCGATCCGGGACAGGGGGACTGAAGCTTTCTTT.

CDR3 DNA sequence: TGTGCTAGTGGTTTGGTACACGACGGGGGCTCCTACAATGAGCAGTTCTTC. Its protein product is CASGLVHDGGSYNEQFF. This sequence joins TRBV12-5 and TRBJ2-1, with TRBD2 as a possible D gene (6 bases). Germline-derived CDR1 and CDR2 are LGHNT and FRNRAP. This CDR3 is built from 17 residues. Trimming removed 0 bases from V and 0 bases from J, with 12 bases in between.

The chain is built from TRBV6-5 and TRBJ2-7; 7 nucleotides align to TRBD1. The CDR3 runs 14 residues. With 0 bases clipped from V and 3 bases from J, the junction kept 2 bases outside the gene matches. CDR1 is MNHEY, CDR2 SVGAGI, per germline. The CDR3 DNA reads TGTGCCAGCAGTTACTCAGGGGGCGTCTACGAGCAGTACTTC. Translated: CASSYSGGVYEQYF.